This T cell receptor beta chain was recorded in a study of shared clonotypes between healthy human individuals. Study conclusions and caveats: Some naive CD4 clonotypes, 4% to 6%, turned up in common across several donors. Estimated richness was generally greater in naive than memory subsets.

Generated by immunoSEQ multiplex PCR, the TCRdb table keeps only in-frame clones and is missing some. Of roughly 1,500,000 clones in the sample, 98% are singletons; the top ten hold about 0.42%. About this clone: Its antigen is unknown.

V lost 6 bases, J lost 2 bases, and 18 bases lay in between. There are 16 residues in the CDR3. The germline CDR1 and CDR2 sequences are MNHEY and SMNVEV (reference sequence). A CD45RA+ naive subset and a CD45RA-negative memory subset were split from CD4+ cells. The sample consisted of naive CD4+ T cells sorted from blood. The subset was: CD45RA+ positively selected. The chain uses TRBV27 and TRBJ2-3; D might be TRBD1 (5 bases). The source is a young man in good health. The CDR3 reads CASRPPWGRSTDTQYF. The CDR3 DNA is TGTGCCAGCAGACCACCTTGGGGCAGATCCACAGATACGCAGTATTTT.